Each of the 2 T cell receptor beta chains below was sequenced from the same sample in a study of cytomegalovirus exposure and HLA in healthy donors. 13 Jbeta primers and 60 Vbeta primers were used for the PCR. Clones were sequenced by immunoSEQ multiplex PCR, and TCRdb holds only the in-frame ones, with some missing. Of about 180,000 clones in the sample, around three quarters are singletons; the top ten hold 0.65% to 0.75%. The sample consisted of PBMCs. The receptors stem from a woman between 40 and 55 years old in good health and CMV-seronegative.

V is TRBV7-9 and J is TRBJ2-6; D ambiguous. Germline CDR1 is SEHNR and CDR2 is FQNEAQ (reference sequence). Trimming pared 2 bases from V and 3 bases from J, leaving 20 bases between. The CDR3 covers 19 residues. For the CDR3, the DNA is TGTGCCAGCAGCTTAACCTTTTTGCCGAACAAAGATGGGGCCAACGTCCTGACTTTC. It translates to CASSLTFLPNKDGANVLTF.

The chain combines TRBV5-4 with TRBJ2-3; 15 nucleotides line up with TRBD2. Germline-derived CDR1 and CDR2 are SGHNT and YYREEE (reference sequence). J was trimmed by 7 bases and V by 4 bases; bases with no gene match: 4. The length of the CDR3 is 15 residues. The CDR3: CASSPGTSGRYTQYF. In DNA, the CDR3 is TGTGCCAGCAGCCCCGGGACTAGCGGGAGGTATACGCAGTATTTT.